This T cell receptor beta chain was recovered during a study of tumor and adjacent non-tumor tissue in lung cancer. Overall study context: Histology: about 13 adenocarcinoma, a couple of squamous cell carcinoma, 1 small cell lung cancer. On average, productive TCRbeta reads reached about 4.2 million per sample. Broader study findings: Patients with more diverse tumor TCRs had worse survival. Tumor repertoires had a smaller top 100 clone share than normal lung.

The library came from three nested PCR rounds adapted from ARM-PCR protocols. Using its own MiXCR run on the multiplex PCR reads, TCRdb lists one record per CDR3 protein. The data show around 50,000 distinct CDR3 sequences, less than 70% seen once. CDR1 and CDR2 from the germline V gene are MNHNY and SVGAGI (reference sequence). V trimming: 0 bases; J trimming: 9 bases; junction bases outside the gene matches: 9. The CDR3 covers 16 residues. This clonotype was recorded many times. Antigen: not known. RNA was extracted from bulk tissue without any cell sorting. The normal lung tissue was taken more than 3 cm from the tumor edge.

The chain links TRBV6-6 to TRBJ2-7, with 12 positions matching TRBD1. Sequenced input: distant non-tumor lung tissue. The TCR comes from a woman aged 65 to 85 with non-small cell lung cancer. In DNA, the CDR3 is TGTGCCAGCAGTTACTCAGGGGGACAGGGGGCGCAACGGCAGTACTTC. Protein: CASSYSGGQGAQRQYF.